This T cell receptor (beta chain) was identified in a study of blood T cell repertoires in COVID-19. Study details: In each case, the material was cDNA or gDNA derived from T cells, B-cell-depleted T cells, or PBMCs.

The CDR3 covers 14 residues. Trimming removed 0 bases from V and 7 bases from J, with 13 bases in between. Germline CDR1 and CDR2: SGHTA and FQGNSA. Produced via immunoSEQ multiplex PCR; TCRdb's table is partial and in-frame only. The sample carries around 70,000 clones, 70% to 80% recorded once. This chain joins TRBV7-2 and TRBJ2-7; tentatively, D is TRBD2 (6 bases). Sequenced material: peripheral blood. This TCR came from a human donor in a cohort sampled during active COVID-19. The chain's CDR3 is CASSLAGGFGEQYF. The CDR3 DNA reads TGTGCCAGCAGCTTAGCGGGAGGTTTCGGAGAGCAGTACTTC.